This note documents a single TCR beta chain sequence. Per germline, CDR1 DFQATT and CDR2 SNEGSKA (reference sequence). The CDR3 is 15 amino acids. This sample stems from a study of T cells expressing NK-cell markers. From its re-call of the 5' RACE reads, TCRdb lists each CDR3 protein once, without DNA. The table lists 90,000 to 130,000 distinct CDR3 sequences. This receptor was identified in a woman between 18 and 70 years old in good health. Sequencing was done on a sample of blood T cells: a sorted CD56 or NKG2C T cell subset, CD4+ or CD8+ T cells, or bulk PBMC T cells (not recorded which). The chain employs TRBV20-1 and TRBJ2-3; the TCRdb call, TRBD1, lacks DNA for checking. This CDR3 is CSAIQGDGITDTQYF.